These 6 T cell receptor beta chains originate from one sample sequenced in a study of T cells in Graves' hyperthyroidism and ophthalmopathy. It was RNA transcripts that yielded the amplified TCR beta CDR3 regions. First-round RT-PCR targeting the TCR CDR3 was performed with the HTBI primer set. TCRdb recomputed calls from the multiplex PCR reads with MiXCR, one row per CDR3 protein. The table has roughly 600,000 distinct CDR3 sequences, more than 14% seen once; the top ten hold about 12%. Material for sequencing was blood. Source of these receptors: a woman aged 50 to 65 with Graves' ophthalmopathy.

The chain employs TRBV27 and TRBJ1-2; 9 nucleotides align to TRBD1. The junction had 12 bases not matched to a gene; V was cut back by 6 bases and J by 7 bases. The CDR3 runs 15 residues. Germline CDR1 is MNHEY and CDR2 is SMNVEV (reference sequence). The CDR3 protein is CASRTLRDRVFGYTF. Written as DNA, the CDR3 is TGTGCCAGCAGAACACTCCGGGACAGGGTGTTTGGCTACACCTTC.

Ten or more counts support this clonotype. The V and J genes are TRBV7-9 and TRBJ2-7, with 9 bases aligning to TRBD2. CDR1 SEHNR and CDR2 FQNEAQ come from the germline V gene (reference sequence). This CDR3 comprises 16 residues. With V trimmed by 0 bases and J by 0 bases, 3 bases remained unmatched. Written as DNA, the CDR3 is TGTGCCAGCAGCTTAGCCAAGCGGGAGGACTCCTACGAGCAGTACTTC. It yields the protein CASSLAKREDSYEQYF.

V and J are TRBV18 and TRBJ1-6, with TRBD1 identical over 7 bases. Unmatched junction bases numbered 16, after V lost 2 bases and J lost 6 bases. The CDR3 covers 19 residues. Germline assignment: CDR1 KGHSH and CDR2 LQKENI. The CDR3 bases are TGTGCCAGCTCACCAATATCTAGACCGGGACAGACTTTTAATTCACCCCTCCACTTT. It codes for CASSPISRPGQTFNSPLHF.

The chain links TRBV5-5 to TRBJ1-4, with 7 bases matching TRBD1. This CDR3 contains 14 residues. CDR1 SGHKS and CDR2 YYEKEE come from the germline V gene (reference sequence). V was clipped by 4 bases and J by 4 bases; unmatched bases: 4. The CDR3 DNA sequence: TGTGCCAGCAGCCGGGACAGAAATAATGAAAAACTGTTTTTT. Translating gives CASSRDRNNEKLFF.

This chain joins TRBV11-3 and TRBJ2-7; D call uncertain. Germline values: CDR1 SGHNT, CDR2 YENEEA. This CDR3 comprises 12 residues. V was clipped by 3 bases and J by 7 bases, with 10 bases between them. CDR3 DNA sequence: TGTGCCAGCAGCTTTATGAAGGAAGAGCAGTACTTC. Translation gives CASSFMKEEQYF.

In its sample, this clonotype was seen many times. The chain uses TRBV24-1 and TRBJ2-1; 7 bases are a match to TRBD2. Germline CDR1 and CDR2: KGHDR and SFDVKD. CDR3 length equals 16 residues. The J segment lost 0 bases and the V segment lost 5 bases, leaving 6 bases of the junction unmatched. CDR3 sequence reads: CATSALAVSSYNEQFF. The CDR3 DNA sequence: TGTGCCACCAGTGCGCTAGCGGTAAGCTCCTACAATGAGCAGTTCTTC.